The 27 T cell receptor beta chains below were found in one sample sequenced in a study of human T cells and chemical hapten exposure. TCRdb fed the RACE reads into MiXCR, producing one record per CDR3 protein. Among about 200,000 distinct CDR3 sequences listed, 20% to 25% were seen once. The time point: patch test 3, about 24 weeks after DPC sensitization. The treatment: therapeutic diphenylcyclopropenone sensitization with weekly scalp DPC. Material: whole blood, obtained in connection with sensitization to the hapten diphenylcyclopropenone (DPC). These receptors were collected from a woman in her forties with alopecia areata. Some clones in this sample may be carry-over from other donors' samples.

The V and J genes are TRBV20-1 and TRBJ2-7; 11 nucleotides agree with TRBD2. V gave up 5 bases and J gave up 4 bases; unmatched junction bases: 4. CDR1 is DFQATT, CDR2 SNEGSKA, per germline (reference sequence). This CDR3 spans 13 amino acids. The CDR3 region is CSAGRLAGYEQYF. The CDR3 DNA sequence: TGCAGTGCTGGTAGACTAGCGGGATACGAGCAGTACTTC.

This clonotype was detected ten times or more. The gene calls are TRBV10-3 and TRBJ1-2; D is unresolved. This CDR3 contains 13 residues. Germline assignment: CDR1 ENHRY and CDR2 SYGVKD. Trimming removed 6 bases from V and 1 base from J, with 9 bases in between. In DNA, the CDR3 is TGTGCCATCAGAGACGACGTTAACTATGGCTACACCTTC. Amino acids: CAIRDDVNYGYTF.

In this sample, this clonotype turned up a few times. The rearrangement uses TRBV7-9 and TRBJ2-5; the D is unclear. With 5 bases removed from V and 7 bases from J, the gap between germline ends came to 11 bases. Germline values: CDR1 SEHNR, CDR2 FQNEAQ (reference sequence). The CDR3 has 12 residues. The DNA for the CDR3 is TGTGCCAGCAGCCCCGTCCTTGCGACCCAGTACTTC. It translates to CASSPVLATQYF.

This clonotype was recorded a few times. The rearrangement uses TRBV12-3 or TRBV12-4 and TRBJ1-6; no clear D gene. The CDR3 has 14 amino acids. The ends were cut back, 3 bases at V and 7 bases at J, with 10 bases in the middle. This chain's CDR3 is CASSLTPANSPLHF. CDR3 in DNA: TGTGCCAGCAGTTTGACTCCGGCAAATTCACCCCTCCACTTT.

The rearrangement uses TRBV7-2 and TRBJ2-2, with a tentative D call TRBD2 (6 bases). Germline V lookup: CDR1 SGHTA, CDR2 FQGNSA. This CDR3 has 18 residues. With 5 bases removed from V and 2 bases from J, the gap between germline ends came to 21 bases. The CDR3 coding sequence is TGTGCCAGCAGCCCCGAACCGACTAGTTTCTATAACACCGGGGAGCTGTTTTTT. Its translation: CASSPEPTSFYNTGELFF.

The CDR3 nucleotides read TGTGCCAGCACCCTGACAGGGGGATTCTACGAGCAGTACTTC. Amino acids: CASTLTGGFYEQYF. The gene calls are TRBV28 and TRBJ2-7, with TRBD1 identical over 9 bases. Germline trimming cut 7 bases from V and 3 bases from J; bases unmatched to any gene: 7. The CDR3 sequence is 14 residues long. The V gene's germline CDR1 is MDHEN and CDR2 SYDVKM.

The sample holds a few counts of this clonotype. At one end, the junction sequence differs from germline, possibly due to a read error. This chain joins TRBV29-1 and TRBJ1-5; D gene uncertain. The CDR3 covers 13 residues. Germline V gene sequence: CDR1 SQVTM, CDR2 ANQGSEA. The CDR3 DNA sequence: TGCAGCGTTCAAGACACCGCCAATCAGCCCCAGCATTTT. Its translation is CSVQDTANQPQHF.

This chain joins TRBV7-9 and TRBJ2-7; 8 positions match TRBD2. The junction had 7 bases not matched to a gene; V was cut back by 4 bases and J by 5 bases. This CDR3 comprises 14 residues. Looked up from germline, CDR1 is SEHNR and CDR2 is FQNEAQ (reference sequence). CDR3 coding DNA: TGTGCCAGCAGCTCTAGCACTAGCGGTCACGAGCAGTACTTC. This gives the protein CASSSSTSGHEQYF.

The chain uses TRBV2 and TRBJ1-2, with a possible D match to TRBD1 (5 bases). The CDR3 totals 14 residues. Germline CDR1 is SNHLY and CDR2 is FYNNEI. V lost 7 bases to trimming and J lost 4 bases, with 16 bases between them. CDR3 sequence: CASNTRGGVYGYTF. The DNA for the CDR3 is TGTGCCAGCAACACCCGGGGGGGGGTCTATGGCTACACCTTC.

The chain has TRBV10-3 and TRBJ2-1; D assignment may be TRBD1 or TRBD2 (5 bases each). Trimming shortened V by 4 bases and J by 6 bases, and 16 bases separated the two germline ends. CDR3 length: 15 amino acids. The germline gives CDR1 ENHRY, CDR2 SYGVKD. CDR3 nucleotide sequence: TGTGCCATCAGTGCAGGGCTAGCCATTCTCAATGAGCAGTTCTTC. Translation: CAISAGLAILNEQFF.

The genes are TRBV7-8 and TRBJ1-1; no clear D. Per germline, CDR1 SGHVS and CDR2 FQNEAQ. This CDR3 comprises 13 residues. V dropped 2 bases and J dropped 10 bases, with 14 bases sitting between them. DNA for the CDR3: TGTGCCAGCAGCTTAAGTTCCGGGTGGGGAGCTTTCTTT. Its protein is CASSLSSGWGAFF.

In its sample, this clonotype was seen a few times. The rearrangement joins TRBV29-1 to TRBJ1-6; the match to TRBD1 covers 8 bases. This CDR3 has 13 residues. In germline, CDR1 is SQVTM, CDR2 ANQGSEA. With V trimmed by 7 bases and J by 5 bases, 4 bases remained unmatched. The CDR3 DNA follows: TGCAGCGCCGGGACAGGCCATAATTCACCCCTCCACTTT. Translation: CSAGTGHNSPLHF.

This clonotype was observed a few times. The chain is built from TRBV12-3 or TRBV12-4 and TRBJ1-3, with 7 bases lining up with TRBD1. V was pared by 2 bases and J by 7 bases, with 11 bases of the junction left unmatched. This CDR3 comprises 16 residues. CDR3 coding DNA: TGTGCCAGCAGTTTAAGTGCCGGGACAGATCACAACACCATATATTTT. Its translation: CASSLSAGTDHNTIYF.

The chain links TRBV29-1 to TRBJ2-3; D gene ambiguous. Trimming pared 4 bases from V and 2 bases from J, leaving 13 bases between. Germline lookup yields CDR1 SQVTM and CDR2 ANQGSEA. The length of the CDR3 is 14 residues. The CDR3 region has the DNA TGCAGCGTTGTATCGGCAGATCTCACAGATACGCAGTATTTT. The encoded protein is CSVVSADLTDTQYF.

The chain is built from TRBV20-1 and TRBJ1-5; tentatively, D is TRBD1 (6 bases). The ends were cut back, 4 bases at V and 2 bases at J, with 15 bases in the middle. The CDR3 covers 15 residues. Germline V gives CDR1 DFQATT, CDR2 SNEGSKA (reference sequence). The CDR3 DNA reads TGCAGTGCTAAGGGGACACTCCTGGGCAATCAGCCCCAGCATTTT. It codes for CSAKGTLLGNQPQHF.

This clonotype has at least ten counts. CDR3 amino acids: CASSRQRQVFYEQFF. Here the CDR3 DNA reads TGTGCCAGCAGCCGGCAAAGACAGGTATTCTATGAGCAGTTCTTC. The genes are TRBV28 and TRBJ2-1, with a weak D call TRBD1 (6 bases). The CDR3 length is 15 residues. Germline CDR1 MDHEN, CDR2 SYDVKM. V lost 6 bases and J lost 8, with 20 bases in between.

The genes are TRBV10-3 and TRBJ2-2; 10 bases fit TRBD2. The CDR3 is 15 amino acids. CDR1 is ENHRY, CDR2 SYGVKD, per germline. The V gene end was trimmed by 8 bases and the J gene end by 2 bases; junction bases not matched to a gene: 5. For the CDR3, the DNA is TGTGCCATCCCCAGGACTAGCGGAAACACCGGGGAGCTGTTTTTT. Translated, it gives CAIPRTSGNTGELFF.

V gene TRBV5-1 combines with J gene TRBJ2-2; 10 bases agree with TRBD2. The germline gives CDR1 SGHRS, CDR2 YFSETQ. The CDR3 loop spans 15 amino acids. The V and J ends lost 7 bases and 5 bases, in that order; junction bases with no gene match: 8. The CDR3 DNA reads TGCGCCAGCGCCCCACTAGCGGGATGGACCGGGGAGCTGTTTTTT. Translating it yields CASAPLAGWTGELFF.

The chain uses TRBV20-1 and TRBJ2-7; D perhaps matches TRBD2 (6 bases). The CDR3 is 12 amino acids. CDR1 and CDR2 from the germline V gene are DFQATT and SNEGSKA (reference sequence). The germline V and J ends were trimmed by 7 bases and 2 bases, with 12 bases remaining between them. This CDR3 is CSVRGAAYEQYF. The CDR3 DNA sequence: TGCAGTGTGCGGGGCGCTGCCTACGAGCAGTACTTC.

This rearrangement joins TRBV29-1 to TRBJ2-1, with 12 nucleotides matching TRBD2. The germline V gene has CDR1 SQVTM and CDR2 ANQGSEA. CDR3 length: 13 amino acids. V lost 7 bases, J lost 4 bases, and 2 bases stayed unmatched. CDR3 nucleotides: TGCAGCGCTGGACTAGCGGGATACAATGAGCAGTTCTTC. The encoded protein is CSAGLAGYNEQFF.

This CDR3 is CASSLGQLNSPLHF. The CDR3 DNA is TGTGCCAGCAGTCTAGGACAGCTTAATTCACCCCTCCACTTT. The genes are TRBV12-3 or TRBV12-4 and TRBJ1-6; weak D call: TRBD1 (6 bases). The ends were cut back, 5 bases at V and 6 bases at J, with 11 bases in the middle. The CDR3 length is 14 residues.

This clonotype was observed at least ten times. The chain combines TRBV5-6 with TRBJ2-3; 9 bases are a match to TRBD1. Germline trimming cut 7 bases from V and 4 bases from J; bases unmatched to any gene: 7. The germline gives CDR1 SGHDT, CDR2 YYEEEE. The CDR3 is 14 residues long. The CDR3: CASLRTGVADTQYF. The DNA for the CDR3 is TGTGCCAGCCTCAGGACAGGGGTGGCAGATACGCAGTATTTT.

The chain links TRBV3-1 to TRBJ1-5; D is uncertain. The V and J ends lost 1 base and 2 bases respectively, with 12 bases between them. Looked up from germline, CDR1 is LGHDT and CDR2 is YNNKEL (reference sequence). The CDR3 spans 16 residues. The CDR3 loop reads CASSQAGRAGNQPQHF. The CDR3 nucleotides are TGTGCCAGCAGCCAAGCGGGGAGGGCGGGCAATCAGCCCCAGCATTTT.

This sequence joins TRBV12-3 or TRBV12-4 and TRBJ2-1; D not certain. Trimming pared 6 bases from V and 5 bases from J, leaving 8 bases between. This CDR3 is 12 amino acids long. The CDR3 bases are TGTGCCAGCAGGGAGTGGCACAATGAGCAGTTCTTC. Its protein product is CASREWHNEQFF.

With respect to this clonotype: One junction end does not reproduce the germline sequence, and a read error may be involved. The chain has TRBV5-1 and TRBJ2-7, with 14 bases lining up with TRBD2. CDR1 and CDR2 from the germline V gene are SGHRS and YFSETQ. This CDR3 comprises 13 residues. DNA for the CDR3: TGCGCCAGCAGCGCCGGGACTAGCGGGAGCCAGAACTTC. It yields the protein CASSAGTSGSQNF.

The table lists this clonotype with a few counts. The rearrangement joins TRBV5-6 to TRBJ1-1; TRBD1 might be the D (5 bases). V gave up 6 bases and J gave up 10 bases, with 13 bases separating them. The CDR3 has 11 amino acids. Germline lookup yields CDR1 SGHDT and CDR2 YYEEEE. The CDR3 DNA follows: TGTGCCAGCACCGGGGGGTCTTCAGCTTTCTTT. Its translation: CASTGGSSAFF.

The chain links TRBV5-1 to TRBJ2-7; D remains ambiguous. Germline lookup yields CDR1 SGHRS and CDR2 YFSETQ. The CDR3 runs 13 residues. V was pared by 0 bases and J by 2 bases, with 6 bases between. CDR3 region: CASSLDATYEQYF. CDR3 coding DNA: TGCGCCAGCAGCTTGGATGCCACCTACGAGCAGTACTTC.